These 18 T cell receptor beta chains were all obtained from the same sample, sequenced in a study of cytomegalovirus exposure and HLA in healthy donors. The PCR had 60 Vbeta and 13 Jbeta primers. Method: immunoSEQ multiplex PCR; TCRdb's copy keeps in-frame clones and lacks some. The sample records 97,000 or so clones, approximately 70% being singletons. The sequenced sample was PBMCs. These receptors were obtained from a man aged 45-60 years in good health and CMV-seronegative.

The V call is TRBV5-1, the J call TRBJ2-7; 8 bases are a match to TRBD1. The CDR3 contains 15 residues. The germline CDR1 and CDR2 sequences are SGHRS and YFSETQ. The V and J ends lost 0 bases and 3 bases, in that order; junction bases with no gene match: 5. CDR3: CASSLAATGGYEQYF. CDR3 coding DNA: TGCGCCAGCAGCTTGGCCGCAACAGGGGGCTACGAGCAGTACTTC.

This clone was observed a few times. For the CDR3, the DNA is TGTGCCAGCAGTTTAGGGGGACAGGGCACCGGGGAGCTGTTTTTT. Its protein product is CASSLGGQGTGELFF. This chain joins TRBV28 and TRBJ2-2; 9 bases are shared with TRBD1. Germline CDR1 reads MDHEN; CDR2 reads SYDVKM. J was trimmed by 4 bases and V by 2 bases; bases with no gene match: 2. The CDR3 runs to 15 residues.

This clone has just one count. The rearrangement uses TRBV2 and TRBJ1-2; D is possibly TRBD1 (6 bases). The CDR3 loop spans 13 amino acids. Trimming stripped 8 bases from V and 5 bases from J, with 15 bases between. CDR1 SNHLY and CDR2 FYNNEI come from the germline V gene. This CDR3 is CASGQGRPYGYTF. CDR3 nucleotides: TGTGCCAGCGGGCAGGGGCGGCCATATGGCTACACCTTC.

The chain links TRBV7-9 to TRBJ2-1, with D perhaps matching TRBD2 (6 bases). The CDR3 totals 18 residues. V was trimmed by 6 bases and J by 0 bases, leaving 21 bases between them. CDR1 and CDR2 (germline): SEHNR, FQNEAQ (reference sequence). The CDR3 region has the DNA TGTGCCAGCAGGCGCCCGGGAGCAGACCCGGGCTCCTACAATGAGCAGTTCTTC. Protein: CASRRPGADPGSYNEQFF.

The V call is TRBV7-9, the J call TRBJ2-7; 7 bases are shared with TRBD1. This CDR3 comprises 18 residues. The V segment lost 2 bases and the J segment 2 bases; nucleotides outside the gene matches: 15. Germline V gene data show CDR1 as SEHNR and CDR2 as FQNEAQ (reference sequence). For the CDR3, the DNA is TGTGCCAGCAGCTTACCGCCCGGCGTGACAGGGAGCCCCTACGAGCAGTACTTC. Its translation is CASSLPPGVTGSPYEQYF.

This clone came up once. The J gene is TRBJ1-3, the V gene TRBV7-8, with D possibly matching TRBD1 (6 bases). Germline V CDR1 and CDR2: SGHVS, FQNEAQ. The CDR3 extends over 15 amino acids. The ends were cut back, 3 bases at V and 2 bases at J, with 11 bases in the middle. The CDR3 nucleotides are TGTGCCAGCAGCTTCGAGGCAGGGGCTGGAAACACCATATATTTT. Protein product: CASSFEAGAGNTIYF.

This clone showed up just once. V is TRBV6-6 and J is TRBJ1-2; 7 bases match TRBD1. Germline V gene data show CDR1 as MNHNY and CDR2 as SVGAGI (reference sequence). The J segment lost 4 bases and the V segment lost 8 bases, leaving 7 bases of the junction unmatched. This CDR3 region has 13 residues. CDR3 nucleotides: TGTGCCAGCCAGCCAGGGGGTATCTATGGCTACACCTTC. Residues: CASQPGGIYGYTF.

CDR3 residues: CASSQRWAGEGAKTGELFF. CDR3 nucleotide sequence: TGTGCCAGCAGCCAGAGGTGGGCAGGGGAGGGTGCTAAGACCGGGGAGCTGTTTTTT. V and J are TRBV14 and TRBJ2-2; the D gene is possibly TRBD2 (7 bases). V was clipped by 3 bases and J by 5 bases, with 25 bases between them. The CDR3 sequence is 19 residues long. Germline CDR1 reads SGHDN; CDR2 reads FVKESK.

CDR3 amino acids: CASSRSQGTNYGYTF. The CDR3 DNA is TGTGCCAGCAGCAGGTCACAGGGAACTAACTATGGCTACACCTTC. This chain joins TRBV11-2 and TRBJ1-2; maybe TRBD1 (6 bases). Germline loops: CDR1 SGHAT, CDR2 FQNNGV. The ends were cut back, 5 bases at V and 0 bases at J, with 13 bases in the middle. The CDR3 consists of 15 residues.

The rearrangement joins TRBV29-1 to TRBJ2-7; D perhaps matches TRBD2 (5 bases). This CDR3 is 11 amino acids long. Germline V CDR1 and CDR2: SQVTM, ANQGSEA. The V end was cut by 4 bases, the J end by 3 bases, with 7 bases between. The CDR3 DNA is TGCAGCGTTGGCGACTACTACGAGCAGTACTTC. Its translation: CSVGDYYEQYF.

The V call is TRBV7-2, the J call TRBJ1-1, with D unresolved. The V end was cut by 5 bases, the J end by 1 base, with 11 bases between. This CDR3 has 14 amino acids. Germline-derived CDR1 and CDR2 are SGHTA and FQGNSA. DNA for the CDR3: TGTGCCAGCAGCCCCCCTTACAAGAACACTGAAGCTTTCTTT. This gives the protein CASSPPYKNTEAFF. Based on the CDR3 plus reference TRBV7-2 and TRBJ1-1, the full variable domain is GAGVSQSPSNKVTEKGKDVELRCDPISGHTALYWYRQSLGQGLEFLIYFQGNSAPDKSGLPSDRFSAERTGGSVSTLTIQRTQQEDSAVYLCASSPPYKNTEAFFGQGTRLTVV.

The table lists this clone with a count of one. The chain recombines TRBV7-9 with TRBJ2-4; D is uncertain. The V gene lost 3 bases and the J gene lost 2 bases, with 23 bases spanning the gap. Germline assignment: CDR1 SEHNR and CDR2 FQNEAQ (reference sequence). This CDR3 comprises 19 residues. The CDR3 reads CASSFETRIRRGSKNIQYF. In nucleotides, the CDR3 is TGTGCCAGCAGCTTCGAGACGCGAATTAGGCGCGGATCCAAAAACATTCAGTACTTC.

The CDR3 nucleotides are TGCGCCAGCAGCTTGGAACCCCAGGCGATGAACACCGGGGAGCTGTTTTTT. As protein: CASSLEPQAMNTGELFF. This chain joins TRBV5-1 and TRBJ2-2; no clear D. The CDR3 runs to 17 residues. CDR1 and CDR2 (germline): SGHRS, YFSETQ. V lost 0 bases, J lost 1 base, and 13 bases lay in between.

CDR3 bases: TGCAGCGCGACTAGCGGGAGGTTTTACGAGCAGTACTTC. Translating gives CSATSGRFYEQYF. This chain links TRBV29-1 with TRBJ2-7, with 13 nucleotides matching TRBD2. The CDR3 has 13 residues. Germline CDR1 reads SQVTM; CDR2 reads ANQGSEA. With V trimmed by 7 bases and J by 4 bases, 4 bases remained unmatched.

This chain links TRBV11-3 with TRBJ2-1, with 8 bases aligning to TRBD2. Losses at the gene ends were 5 bases for V and 6 bases for J; bases not matched to a gene: 6. The germline CDR1 and CDR2 sequences are SGHNT and YENEEA. This CDR3 has 14 amino acids. The CDR3 loop is CASSENSGTNEQFF. The CDR3 coding sequence is TGTGCCAGCAGCGAGAATAGCGGGACCAATGAGCAGTTCTTC.

The chain couples TRBV7-3 to TRBJ2-1; 9 nucleotides match TRBD2. In germline, CDR1 is SGHTA, CDR2 FQGTGA. There are 15 residues in the CDR3. After removal of 5 bases from V and 5 bases from J, the junction contained 7 bases not matched to a gene. This CDR3 reads CASSRSGRKNNEQFF. The CDR3 nucleotides read TGTGCCAGCAGCCGCAGCGGGAGGAAGAACAATGAGCAGTTCTTC.

The gene calls are TRBV2 and TRBJ1-4; 9 bases are shared with TRBD1. In germline, CDR1 is SNHLY, CDR2 FYNNEI. The V segment lost 2 bases and the J segment 5 bases; nucleotides outside the gene matches: 3. The length of the CDR3 is 15 residues. CDR3 in DNA: TGTGCCAGCAGTGAACAAGGACAGGGGAATGAAAAACTGTTTTTT. This encodes CASSEQGQGNEKLFF. The full variable domain, in which reference TRBV2 and TRBJ1-4 provide the parts outside the CDR3, is EPEVTQTPSHQVTQMGQEVILRCVPISNHLYFYWYRQILGQKVEFLVSFYNNEISEKSEIFDDQFSVERPDGSNFTLKIRSTKLEDSAMYFCASSEQGQGNEKLFFGSGTQLSVL.

This clone was seen a handful of times. The chain is built from TRBV28 and TRBJ2-7; a weak D match, TRBD1 (5 bases). Trimming took off 6 bases at V and 0 bases at J, with 18 bases between the two ends. Germline V gene lookup returns CDR1 MDHEN and CDR2 SYDVKM. This CDR3 comprises 16 residues. The CDR3 coding sequence is TGTGCCAGCAGGCCCTATAGGGGCTTGAGCTCCTACGAGCAGTACTTC. This codes for CASRPYRGLSSYEQYF.